Presented here are 23 T cell receptor beta chains from one specimen sequenced in a study of blood T cell repertoires in COVID-19. Sequencing used immunoSEQ multiplex PCR; TCRdb keeps in-frame clones, though not all of them. Here the sample spans about 280,000 clones, roughly 85% being singletons. The specimen sequenced was peripheral blood. The receptor source for this set is a middle-aged man with active or convalescent COVID-19.

This chain connects TRBV5-4 to TRBJ2-1, with 13 nucleotides matching TRBD2. CDR1 is SGHNT and CDR2 is YYREEE in the germline V gene (reference sequence). With V trimmed by 0 bases and J by 5 bases, 2 bases remained unmatched. The CDR3 runs 16 residues. Here the CDR3 reads CASSLGGLAGDNEQFF. The CDR3 DNA reads as TGTGCCAGCAGCTTGGGAGGACTAGCGGGAGACAATGAGCAGTTCTTC.

This chain uses TRBV5-4 with TRBJ2-7; 10 bases agree with TRBD2. There are 14 residues in the CDR3. CDR1 is SGHNT and CDR2 is YYREEE in the germline V gene (reference sequence). V trimming: 4 bases; J trimming: 2 bases; junction bases outside the gene matches: 3. CDR3 nucleotides: TGTGCCAGCAGCCCTAGCGGGAGAACCTACGAGCAGTACTTC. This encodes CASSPSGRTYEQYF.

The chain combines TRBV28 with TRBJ2-5, with D perhaps TRBD1 (6 bases). Germline V CDR1 and CDR2: MDHEN, SYDVKM. The CDR3 has 13 amino acids. With 6 bases removed from V and 8 bases from J, the gap between germline ends came to 16 bases. CDR3 DNA: TGTGCCAGCAGGTCAGGGGCGACTCGAACCCAGTACTTC. Translating gives CASRSGATRTQYF.

This sequence joins TRBV7-8 and TRBJ1-2; TRBD1 agrees at 8 bases. The length of the CDR3 is 16 residues. Germline CDR1 reads SGHVS; CDR2 reads FQNEAQ. Losses at the gene ends were 1 base for V and 4 bases for J; bases not matched to a gene: 8. CDR3 nucleotides: TGTGCCAGCAGCTTAGGCCCAGGGGGCGCCGGCTATGGCTACACCTTC. Residues: CASSLGPGGAGYGYTF.

This clone was seen a few times. The chain has TRBV29-1 and TRBJ1-5; D is possibly TRBD1 (6 bases). The germline V gene has CDR1 SQVTM and CDR2 ANQGSEA. CDR3 size: 12 residues. The V end was cut by 6 bases, the J end by 5 bases, with 11 bases between. CDR3 loop: CSVGKGDQPQHF. CDR3 nucleotides: TGCAGCGTAGGCAAGGGGGATCAGCCCCAGCATTTT.

The rearrangement links TRBV5-6 to TRBJ2-6, with D possibly TRBD1 on 6 matching bases. Germline V gene sequence: CDR1 SGHDT, CDR2 YYEEEE. The V end lost 4 bases, the J end lost 0 bases, and 14 bases lay between the germline ends. This CDR3 has 17 amino acids. Here the CDR3 DNA reads TGTGCCAGCAGCCCCCGTGGGGGCCTCTCTGGGGCCAACGTCCTGACTTTC. Translation gives CASSPRGGLSGANVLTF. Looking up the rest from reference TRBV5-6 and TRBJ2-6 gives the full variable domain: DAGVTQSPTHLIKTRGQQVTLRCSPKSGHDTVSWYQQALGQGPQFIFQYYEEEERQRGNFPDRFSGHQFPNYSSELNVNALLLGDSALYLCASSPRGGLSGANVLTFGAGSRLTVL.

The chain couples TRBV19 to TRBJ2-2; 7 bases fit TRBD1. Germline V gene sequence: CDR1 LNHDA, CDR2 SQIVND (reference sequence). The CDR3 extends over 14 amino acids. The trim removed 6 bases at V and 2 bases at J, leaving 3 bases unmatched. CDR3 nucleotides: TGTGCCAGTAGGCGACAGGGTAACACCGGGGAGCTGTTTTTT. This translates into CASRRQGNTGELFF.

The J gene is TRBJ2-7, the V gene TRBV5-1, with 8 bases fitting TRBD2. The V segment lost 4 bases and the J segment 4 bases; nucleotides outside the gene matches: 7. The CDR3 contains 14 residues. Germline V gene lookup returns CDR1 SGHRS and CDR2 YFSETQ. This CDR3 reads CASSPREGGYEQYF. DNA of the CDR3: TGCGCCAGCAGCCCCCGGGAGGGGGGATACGAGCAGTACTTC.

The chain uses TRBV5-4 and TRBJ2-1; 11 bases align to TRBD2. In germline, CDR1 is SGHNT, CDR2 YYREEE (reference sequence). The CDR3 sequence is 17 residues long. Germline trimming cut 4 bases from V and 4 bases from J; bases unmatched to any gene: 10. The CDR3 loop reads CASSGEGLAETYNEQFF. The CDR3 nucleotides are TGTGCCAGCAGCGGGGAGGGACTAGCGGAGACTTACAATGAGCAGTTCTTC.

The chain links TRBV19 to TRBJ1-3, with 7 bases identical to TRBD1. CDR1 LNHDA and CDR2 SQIVND come from the germline V gene (reference sequence). CDR3 length: 15 residues. V lost 1 base to trimming and J lost 4 bases; unmatched junction nucleotides: 4. The CDR3 DNA reads as TGTGCCAGTAGTATAGTACAGGGGCGCGGAAACACCATATATTTT. Translated: CASSIVQGRGNTIYF.

To note about this clone: Other DNA sequences of this sample code for an identical CDR3. The chain employs TRBV5-1 and TRBJ2-5; the D gene is possibly TRBD2 (6 bases). Trimming shortened V by 0 bases and J by 0 bases, and 6 bases separated the two germline ends. Germline CDR1 reads SGHRS; CDR2 reads YFSETQ. The CDR3 is 14 residues long. CDR3 sequence: CASSLGTNQETQYF. The DNA for the CDR3 is TGCGCCAGCAGCTTGGGGACTAACCAAGAGACCCAGTACTTC.

This chain links TRBV18 with TRBJ1-1; 7 nucleotides match TRBD1. Germline V gene sequence: CDR1 KGHSH, CDR2 LQKENI. CDR3 size: 15 residues. J was trimmed by 4 bases and V by 3 bases; bases with no gene match: 8. This CDR3 is CASSPRQGKATEAFF. The CDR3 DNA reads TGTGCCAGCTCACCCCGACAGGGTAAGGCCACTGAAGCTTTCTTT.

This clone is a singleton in its sample. The chain couples TRBV5-1 to TRBJ1-1, with D unclear. The CDR3 length is 15 residues. The V and J ends lost 0 bases and 4 bases respectively, with 13 bases between them. CDR1 and CDR2 from the germline V gene are SGHRS and YFSETQ. CDR3 residues: CASSLGRGEVTEAFF. Here the CDR3 DNA reads TGCGCCAGCAGCTTGGGTCGAGGTGAGGTCACTGAAGCTTTCTTT.

The chain employs TRBV4-2 and TRBJ1-1, with 11 bases lining up with TRBD1. Germline V gene data show CDR1 as LGHNA and CDR2 as YNFKEQ. J gave up 3 bases and V 1 base, and 4 bases lay outside the gene matches. CDR3 length equals 16 residues. The CDR3 coding sequence is TGTGCCAGCAGCCAAGTCGGGACAGGGGGGGACACTGAAGCTTTCTTT. Translation gives CASSQVGTGGDTEAFF.

This clone was observed once. J is TRBJ1-2 and V is TRBV9; maybe TRBD1 (6 bases). This CDR3 is 17 amino acids long. Germline V gene data show CDR1 as SGDLS and CDR2 as YYNGEE. Trimming took off 1 base at V and 8 bases at J, with 24 bases between the two ends. CDR3 region: CASSVRGSGTSPNGYTF. For the CDR3, the DNA is TGTGCCAGCAGCGTACGGGGATCAGGGACATCGCCAAACGGCTACACCTTC.

Concerning this clone: Other nucleotide sequences in the sample specify the same CDR3. The chain is built from TRBV19 and TRBJ1-1; possible D gene TRBD1, 6 bases. Germline V lookup: CDR1 LNHDA, CDR2 SQIVND (reference sequence). V dropped 3 bases and J dropped 1 base, with 6 bases sitting between them. The CDR3 consists of 13 residues. The CDR3 reads CASSMTGNTEAFF. The CDR3 DNA follows: TGTGCCAGTAGTATGACAGGGAACACTGAAGCTTTCTTT.

The chain links TRBV11-2 to TRBJ1-2; D is unresolved. Between the trimmed V and J ends, which lost 3 bases and 2 bases, there was a span of 7 bases. Germline CDR1 reads SGHAT; CDR2 reads FQNNGV. The CDR3 contains 13 residues. The CDR3 DNA follows: TGTGCCAGCAGCTTGGGCATAAACTATGGCTACACCTTC. Translated: CASSLGINYGYTF.

V gene TRBV6-6 combines with J gene TRBJ1-1, with D uncertain. V dropped 2 bases and J dropped 3 bases, with 10 bases sitting between them. Looked up from germline, CDR1 is MNHNY and CDR2 is SVGAGI (reference sequence). The CDR3 is 14 residues long. CDR3 in amino acids: CASSYIRSDTEAFF. CDR3 sequence (DNA): TGTGCCAGCAGTTACATCCGGTCCGACACTGAAGCTTTCTTT.

This sequence joins TRBV5-8 and TRBJ2-5; a possible D gene is TRBD2 (7 bases). The CDR3 length is 17 residues. V dropped 3 bases and J dropped 5 bases, with 23 bases sitting between them. CDR1 and CDR2 from the germline V gene are SGHTS and YDEGEE. The CDR3 region is CASSSAGGGRRGETQYF. For the CDR3, the DNA is TGTGCCAGCAGCTCTGCCGGGGGCGGGAGACGAGGGGAGACCCAGTACTTC.

This clone showed up just once. The chain uses TRBV1 and TRBJ2-1; TRBD1, as called in the table, went unchecked against the DNA. TRBV1 is recorded as a pseudogene. This CDR3 comprises 17 residues. The CDR3 loop reads CTSSLRTNTYSYNEQFF. CDR3 sequence (DNA): TGCACCAGCAGCCTAAGGACAAACACCTACTCCTACAATGAGCAGTTCTTC.

The chain carries TRBV24-1 and TRBJ2-1; 14 bases match TRBD2. CDR1 is KGHDR, CDR2 SFDVKD, per germline. Trimming took 2 bases from V and 3 from J; bases not matched to a gene: 5. This CDR3 has 18 residues. The CDR3: CATSDSRLAGGSYNEQFF. The CDR3 DNA reads as TGTGCCACCAGTGATTCCAGACTAGCGGGAGGGAGCTACAATGAGCAGTTCTTC.

This clone was seen a single time. The rearrangement uses TRBV5-1 and TRBJ2-5; 10 bases map to TRBD1. CDR1 SGHRS and CDR2 YFSETQ come from the germline V gene. The CDR3 has 17 amino acids. V was clipped by 2 bases and J by 5 bases; unmatched bases: 12. The CDR3 here is CASSFSLRTGGGETQYF. The CDR3 nucleotides read TGCGCCAGCAGCTTTAGCCTCCGGACAGGGGGAGGGGAGACCCAGTACTTC.

CDR3: CASSQGGATGELFF. As DNA, the CDR3 is TGTGCCAGCAGCCAAGGGGGCGCAACCGGGGAGCTGTTTTTT. The chain employs TRBV3-1 (or the pseudogene TRBV3-2) and TRBJ2-2; weak D call: TRBD1 (5 bases). Germline CDR1 and CDR2: LGHDT and YNNKEL (reference sequence). The CDR3 consists of 14 residues. Trimming removed 1 base from V and 5 bases from J, with 8 bases in between.